The present entry profiles one T cell receptor (beta chain) with its context. As yet, its antigen is unknown. Individuals who donated were healthy Caucasians from Russia aged roughly 6 to 95. For the second PCR, which ran for about 7 to 11 cycles, a sample-barcoded 5' primer and a J-beta primer mix were used. TCRdb redid the calling of the 5' RACE reads with MiXCR, one entry per CDR3 protein. The profile covers 720,000 or so distinct CDR3 sequences, with 35% to 50% appearing a single time and 25% to 30% taken by the ten largest. This entry belongs to a study of blood T cells in healthy people across ages. The study's findings and limits: Both naive CD4+ cell counts and diversity were greater in long-lived donors than in aged donors. Nothing was known about donor CMV status, and this possibly confounded expanded clonotype changes.

The germline V gene has CDR1 MNHEY and CDR2 SVGEGT. The CDR3 loop spans 15 amino acids. The clonotype originates from a man older than 75 in good health. Sequencing was performed on blood. The chain has TRBV6-2 or TRBV6-3 and TRBJ2-5; 9 bases align to TRBD2. The DNA end lines up better with TRBJ2-7; the J call may be wrong. The CDR3 is CASSYGGGARNEQYF. In DNA form, the CDR3 reads TGTGCCAGCAGTTATGGCGGGGGGGCCAGAAACGAGCAGTACTTC.